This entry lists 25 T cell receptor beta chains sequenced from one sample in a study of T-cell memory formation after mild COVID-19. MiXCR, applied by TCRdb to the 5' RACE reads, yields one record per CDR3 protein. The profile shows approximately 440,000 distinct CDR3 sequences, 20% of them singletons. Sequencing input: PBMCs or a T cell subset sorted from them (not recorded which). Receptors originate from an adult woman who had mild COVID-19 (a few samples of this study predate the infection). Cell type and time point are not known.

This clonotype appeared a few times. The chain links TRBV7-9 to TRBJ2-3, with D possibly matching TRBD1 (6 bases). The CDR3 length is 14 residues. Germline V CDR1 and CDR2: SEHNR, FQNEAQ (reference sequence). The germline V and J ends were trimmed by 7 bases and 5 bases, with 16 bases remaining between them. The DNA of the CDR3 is TGTGCCAGCACGGAGACAGGATGGGTAGATACGCAGTATTTT. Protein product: CASTETGWVDTQYF.

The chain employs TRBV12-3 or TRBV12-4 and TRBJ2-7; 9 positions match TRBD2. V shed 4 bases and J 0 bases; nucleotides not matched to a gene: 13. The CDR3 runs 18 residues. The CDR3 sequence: CASSSQQLAGAVSYEQYF. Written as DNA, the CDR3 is TGTGCCAGCAGTTCCCAGCAGTTAGCGGGGGCTGTCTCCTACGAGCAGTACTTC.

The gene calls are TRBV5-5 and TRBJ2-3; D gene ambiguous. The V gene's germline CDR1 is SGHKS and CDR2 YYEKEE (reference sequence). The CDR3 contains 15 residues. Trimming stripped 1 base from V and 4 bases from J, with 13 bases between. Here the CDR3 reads CASSLPNSVADTQYF. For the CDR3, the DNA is TGTGCCAGCAGCTTGCCAAACTCAGTGGCAGATACGCAGTATTTT.

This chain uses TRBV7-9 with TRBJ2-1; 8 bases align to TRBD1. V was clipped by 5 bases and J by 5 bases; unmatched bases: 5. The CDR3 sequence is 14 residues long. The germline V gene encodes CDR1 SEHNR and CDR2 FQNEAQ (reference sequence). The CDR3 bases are TGTGCCAGCAGCCCAGGGGGCGCGGACAATGAGCAGTTCTTC. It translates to CASSPGGADNEQFF.

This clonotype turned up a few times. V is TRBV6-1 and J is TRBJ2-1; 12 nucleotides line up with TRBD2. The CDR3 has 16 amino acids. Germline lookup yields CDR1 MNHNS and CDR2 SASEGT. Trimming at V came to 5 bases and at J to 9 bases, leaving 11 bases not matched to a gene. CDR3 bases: TGTGCCAGCAGTCTGACTAGCGGGGGAGTCAAGGCTGAGCAGTTCTTC. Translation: CASSLTSGGVKAEQFF.

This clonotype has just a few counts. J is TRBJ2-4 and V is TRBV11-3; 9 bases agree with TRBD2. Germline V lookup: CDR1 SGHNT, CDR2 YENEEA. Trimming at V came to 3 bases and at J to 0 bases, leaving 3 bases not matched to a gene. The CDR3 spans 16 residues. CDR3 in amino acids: CASSFLSGRAKNIQYF. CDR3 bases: TGTGCCAGCAGCTTTCTTAGCGGGAGAGCCAAAAACATTCAGTACTTC. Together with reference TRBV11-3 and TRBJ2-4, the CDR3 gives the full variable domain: EAGVVQSPRYKIIEKKQPVAFWCNPISGHNTLYWYLQNLGQGPELLIRYENEEAVDDSQLPKDRFSAERLKGVDSTLKIQPAELGDSAVYLCASSFLSGRAKNIQYFGAGTRLSVL.

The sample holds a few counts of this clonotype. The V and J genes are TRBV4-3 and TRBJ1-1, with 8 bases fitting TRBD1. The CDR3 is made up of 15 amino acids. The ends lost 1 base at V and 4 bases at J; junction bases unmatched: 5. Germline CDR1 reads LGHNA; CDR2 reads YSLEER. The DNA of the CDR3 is TGCGCCAGCAGCCAAGGTACAGGGGGGACCACTGAAGCTTTCTTT. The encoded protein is CASSQGTGGTTEAFF.

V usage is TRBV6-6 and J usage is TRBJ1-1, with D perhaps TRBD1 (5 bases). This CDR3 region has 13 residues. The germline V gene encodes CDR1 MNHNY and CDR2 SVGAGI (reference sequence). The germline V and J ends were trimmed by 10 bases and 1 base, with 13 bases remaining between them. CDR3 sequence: CATRRQRNTEAFF. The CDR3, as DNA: TGTGCCACCCGCCGACAGAGGAACACTGAAGCTTTCTTT.

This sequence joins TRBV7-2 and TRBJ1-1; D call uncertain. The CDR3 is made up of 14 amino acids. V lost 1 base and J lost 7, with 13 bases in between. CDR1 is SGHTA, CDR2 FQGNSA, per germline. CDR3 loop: CASSLGGTWGEAFF. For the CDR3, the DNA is TGTGCCAGCAGCTTAGGGGGAACATGGGGTGAAGCTTTCTTT.

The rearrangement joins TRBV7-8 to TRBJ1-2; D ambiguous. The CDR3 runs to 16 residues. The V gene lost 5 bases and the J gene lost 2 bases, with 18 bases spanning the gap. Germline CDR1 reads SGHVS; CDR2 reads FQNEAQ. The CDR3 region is CASSRLRFADNYGYTF. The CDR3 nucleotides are TGTGCCAGCAGCCGCCTCAGGTTCGCGGACAACTATGGCTACACCTTC. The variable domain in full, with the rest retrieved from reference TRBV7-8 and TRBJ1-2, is GAGVSQSPRYKVAKRGQDVALRCDPISGHVSLFWYQQALGQGPEFLTYFQNEAQLDKSGLPSDRFFAERPEGSVSTLKIQRTQQEDSAVYLCASSRLRFADNYGYTFGSGTRLTVV.

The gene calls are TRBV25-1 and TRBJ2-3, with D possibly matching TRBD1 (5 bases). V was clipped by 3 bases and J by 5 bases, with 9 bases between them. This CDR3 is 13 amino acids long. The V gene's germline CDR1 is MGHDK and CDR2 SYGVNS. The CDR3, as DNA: TGTGCCAGCAGTGAGCCAGGGCGAGATACGCAGTATTTT. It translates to CASSEPGRDTQYF.

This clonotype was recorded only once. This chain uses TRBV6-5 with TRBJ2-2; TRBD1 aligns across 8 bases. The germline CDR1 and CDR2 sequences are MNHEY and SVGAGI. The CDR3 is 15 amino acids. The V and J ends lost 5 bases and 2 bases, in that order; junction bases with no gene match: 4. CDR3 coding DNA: TGTGCCAGCAGTCACGGACAGGGAAACACCGGGGAGCTGTTTTTT. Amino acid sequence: CASSHGQGNTGELFF.

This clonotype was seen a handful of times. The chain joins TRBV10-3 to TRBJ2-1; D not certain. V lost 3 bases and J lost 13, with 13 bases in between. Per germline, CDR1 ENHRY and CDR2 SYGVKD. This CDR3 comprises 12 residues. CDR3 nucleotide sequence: TGTGCCATCAGTGAAAGTGACTCCGAACAGTTCTTC. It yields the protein CAISESDSEQFF.

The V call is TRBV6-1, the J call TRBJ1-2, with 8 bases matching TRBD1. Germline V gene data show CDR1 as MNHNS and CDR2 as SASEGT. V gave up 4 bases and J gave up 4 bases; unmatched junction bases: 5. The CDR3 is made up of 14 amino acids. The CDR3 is CASSGTTGGYGYTF. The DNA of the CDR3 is TGTGCCAGCAGTGGCACTACAGGGGGCTATGGCTACACCTTC.

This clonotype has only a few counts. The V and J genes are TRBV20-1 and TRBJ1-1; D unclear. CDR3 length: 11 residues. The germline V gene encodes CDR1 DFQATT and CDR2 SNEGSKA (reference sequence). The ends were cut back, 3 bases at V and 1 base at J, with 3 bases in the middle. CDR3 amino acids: CSASENTEAFF. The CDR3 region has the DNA TGCAGTGCTAGCGAGAACACTGAAGCTTTCTTT.

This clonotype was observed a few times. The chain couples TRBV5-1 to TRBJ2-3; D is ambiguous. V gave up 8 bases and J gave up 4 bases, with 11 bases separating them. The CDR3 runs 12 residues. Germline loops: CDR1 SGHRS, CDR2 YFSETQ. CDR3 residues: CASAEGSDTQYF. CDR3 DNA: TGCGCCAGTGCGGAAGGGTCAGATACGCAGTATTTT.

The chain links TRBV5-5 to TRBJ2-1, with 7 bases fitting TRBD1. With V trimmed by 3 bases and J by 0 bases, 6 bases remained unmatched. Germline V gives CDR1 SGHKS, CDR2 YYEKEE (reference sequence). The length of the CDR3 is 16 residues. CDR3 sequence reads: CASSYRTGSSYNEQFF. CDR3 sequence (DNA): TGTGCCAGCAGCTATAGGACAGGTAGCTCCTACAATGAGCAGTTCTTC.

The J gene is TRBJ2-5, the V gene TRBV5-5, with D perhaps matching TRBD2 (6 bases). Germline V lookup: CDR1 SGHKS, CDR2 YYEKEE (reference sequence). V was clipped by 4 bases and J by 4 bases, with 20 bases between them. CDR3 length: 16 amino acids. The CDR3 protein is CASSPMAGTAGETQYF. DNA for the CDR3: TGTGCCAGCAGCCCTATGGCGGGGACGGCCGGAGAGACCCAGTACTTC.

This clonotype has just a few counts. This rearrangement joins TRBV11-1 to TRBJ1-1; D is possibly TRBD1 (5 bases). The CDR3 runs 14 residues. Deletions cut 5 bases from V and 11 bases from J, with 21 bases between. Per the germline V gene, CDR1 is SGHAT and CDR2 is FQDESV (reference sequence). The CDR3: CASSGYTRVMGAFF. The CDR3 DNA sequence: TGTGCCAGCAGCGGCTACACCAGGGTCATGGGGGCTTTCTTT.

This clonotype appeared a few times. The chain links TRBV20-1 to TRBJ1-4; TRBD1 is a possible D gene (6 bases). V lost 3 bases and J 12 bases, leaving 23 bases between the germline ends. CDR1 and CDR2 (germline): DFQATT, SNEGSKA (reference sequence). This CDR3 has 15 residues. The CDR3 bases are TGCAGTGCTAGCGCCCCCAGACAGGCCGAGGGACAACTGTTTTTT. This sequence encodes CSASAPRQAEGQLFF.

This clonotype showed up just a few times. DNA of the CDR3: TGTGCCAGCAGCCAGACAGGGGACACCGGGGAGCTGTTTTTT. It is translated as CASSQTGDTGELFF. The chain uses TRBV3-1 and TRBJ2-2; TRBD1 agrees at 8 bases. The CDR3 extends over 14 amino acids. Trimming removed 3 bases from V and 3 bases from J; junction bases left unmatched: 0. The germline V gene encodes CDR1 LGHDT and CDR2 YNNKEL (reference sequence).

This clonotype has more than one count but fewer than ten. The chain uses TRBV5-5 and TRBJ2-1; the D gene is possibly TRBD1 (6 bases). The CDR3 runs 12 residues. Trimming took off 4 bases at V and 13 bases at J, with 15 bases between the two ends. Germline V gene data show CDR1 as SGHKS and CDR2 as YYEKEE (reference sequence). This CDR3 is CASSPRGSGQFF. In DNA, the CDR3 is TGTGCCAGCAGCCCGAGGGGGAGTGGACAGTTCTTC.

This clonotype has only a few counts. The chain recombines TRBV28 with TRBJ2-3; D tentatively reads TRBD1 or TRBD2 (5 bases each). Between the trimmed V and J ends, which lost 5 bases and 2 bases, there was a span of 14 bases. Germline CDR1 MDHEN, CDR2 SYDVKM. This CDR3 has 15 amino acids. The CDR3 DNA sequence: TGTGCCAGCAGTCGACCTGCAGGGACCACAGATACGCAGTATTTT. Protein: CASSRPAGTTDTQYF.

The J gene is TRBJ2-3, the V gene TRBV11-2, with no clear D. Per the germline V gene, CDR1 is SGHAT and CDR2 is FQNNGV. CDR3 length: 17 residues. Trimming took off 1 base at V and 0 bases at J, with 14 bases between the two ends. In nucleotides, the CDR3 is TGTGCCAGCAGCTTAGCTGGCGGCCAATCTAGCACAGATACGCAGTATTTT. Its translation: CASSLAGGQSSTDTQYF.

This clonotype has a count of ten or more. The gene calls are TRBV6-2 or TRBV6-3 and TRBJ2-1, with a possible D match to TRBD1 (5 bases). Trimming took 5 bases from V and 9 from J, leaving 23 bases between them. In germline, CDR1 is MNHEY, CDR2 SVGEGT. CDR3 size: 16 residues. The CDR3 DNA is TGTGCCAGCAGTCCCTCAGCAGTTTACGAAAGGGGTGAGCAGTTCTTC. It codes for CASSPSAVYERGEQFF.